Shown below are 7 T cell receptor beta chains from a single sample sequenced in a study of Ad26.COV2.S vaccination and SARS-CoV-2 variants. Libraries were prepared by immunoSEQ multiplex PCR; TCRdb keeps only in-frame clonotypes and omits some of them. Of roughly 700,000 clones in the sample, roughly 90% were seen once. The treatment was: 19 received Ad26.COV2.S at low or high dose, single or two shots; 5 received placebo; per-sample allocation not given. After the first vaccine or placebo injection, samples were drawn on day 63. This specimen consisted of peripheral blood, obtained in a trial of Ad26.COV2.S vaccine versus placebo. The receptors shown here come from a person aged 18-65 years who received the Ad26.COV2.S COVID-19 vaccine or a placebo.

The chain links TRBV9 to TRBJ2-3; no clear D. Germline V gives CDR1 SGDLS, CDR2 YYNGEE. CDR3 length: 15 residues. V was trimmed by 0 bases and J by 5 bases, leaving 13 bases between them. CDR3 region: CASSVEGLWGDTQYF. The CDR3 DNA sequence: TGTGCCAGCAGCGTAGAGGGTCTCTGGGGAGATACGCAGTATTTT.

The chain has TRBV19 and TRBJ1-2; D unresolved. The CDR3 is made up of 14 amino acids. V gave up 3 bases and J gave up 4 bases, with 12 bases separating them. Germline-derived CDR1 and CDR2 are LNHDA and SQIVND (reference sequence). The CDR3 DNA follows: TGTGCCAGTAGTATTGAGACGCAGTTCTATGGCTACACCTTC. Its translation: CASSIETQFYGYTF.

This chain links TRBV4-3 with TRBJ1-4, with D tentatively TRBD1 (5 bases). Trimming cost V 3 bases and J 0 bases, with 17 bases left between them. The CDR3 has 18 residues. Germline CDR1 is LGHNA and CDR2 is YSLEER. CDR3 nucleotide sequence: TGCGCCAGCAGCCAGGGGACGGGGTACCTTTCAACTAATGAAAAACTGTTTTTT. The encoded protein is CASSQGTGYLSTNEKLFF.

This clone was seen only once. The chain joins TRBV7-9 to TRBJ2-5; 7 bases are a match to TRBD2. CDR1 and CDR2 (germline): SEHNR, FQNEAQ (reference sequence). Trimming cost V 4 bases and J 2 bases; bases outside gene matches: 13. This CDR3 is 17 amino acids long. CDR3: CASSSRGRGGSQETQYF. The CDR3 coding sequence is TGTGCCAGCAGCTCCCGGGGAAGGGGCGGGAGTCAAGAGACCCAGTACTTC.

The chain carries TRBV6-5 and TRBJ2-7; D gene ambiguous. CDR3 length equals 13 residues. Germline CDR1 and CDR2: MNHEY and SVGAGI. V lost 7 bases, J lost 2 bases, and 12 bases lay in between. CDR3 sequence (DNA): TGTGCCAGCAAGTCAGGTACCACCTACGAGCAGTACTTC. This sequence encodes CASKSGTTYEQYF.

As regards this clone: At the DNA level, this CDR3 is encoded by other sequences in the same sample as well. This chain links TRBV30 with TRBJ1-1; no firm D call. This CDR3 has 11 residues. The V end was cut by 3 bases, the J end by 2 bases, with 4 bases between. Germline V gives CDR1 GTSNPN, CDR2 SVGIG (reference sequence). CDR3: CAWRGNTEAFF. CDR3 coding DNA: TGTGCCTGGAGGGGAAACACTGAAGCTTTCTTT.

This clone showed up just once. The chain uses TRBV4-2 and TRBJ2-2; 9 bases fit TRBD1. The CDR3 contains 15 residues. V was pared by 5 bases and J by 4 bases, with 5 bases of the junction left unmatched. The V gene's germline CDR1 is LGHNA and CDR2 YNFKEQ. The CDR3 spells CASSTGTGTTGELFF. The CDR3 nucleotides read TGTGCCAGCAGCACCGGGACAGGGACCACCGGGGAGCTGTTTTTT.